Shown below are 29 T cell receptor beta chains from a single sample sequenced in a study of CD8 T cell repertoires and HIV-1 epitope variants. The data were produced by immunoSEQ multiplex PCR, yet TCRdb's version contains in-frame clones alone and is incomplete. The data show 2,500 to 3,000 clones, about 71% seen once. These receptors' antigens are unknown. The sample consisted of cultured CD8+ T cells derived from PBMCs. These receptors were obtained from a male donor with HIV.

This chain links TRBV28 with TRBJ2-5; D gene unclear. Germline V CDR1 and CDR2: MDHEN, SYDVKM. Trimming left V 4 bases short and J 0 bases short, with 12 bases between. This CDR3 spans 15 amino acids. The CDR3 DNA sequence: TGTGCCAGCAGTTCCGTCGACCGAGACCAAGAGACCCAGTACTTC. It codes for CASSSVDRDQETQYF.

The chain joins TRBV27 to TRBJ2-3; 10 positions match TRBD2. This CDR3 is built from 15 residues. With 5 bases clipped from V and 6 bases from J, the junction kept 8 bases outside the gene matches. Germline CDR1 MNHEY, CDR2 SMNVEV (reference sequence). CDR3 amino acids: CASSPSGGAADTQYF. The CDR3 DNA sequence: TGTGCCAGCAGTCCCAGCGGGGGGGCCGCCGATACGCAGTATTTT.

This clone appeared a few times. This chain links TRBV5-4 with TRBJ1-4; TRBD1 matches 9 bases. Unmatched junction bases numbered 10, after V lost 2 bases and J lost 8 bases. In germline, CDR1 is SGHNT, CDR2 YYREEE (reference sequence). This CDR3 is 16 amino acids long. The CDR3 DNA reads TGTGCCAGCAGCTTTTCGGGACAGGGTTTAGGAGAAAAACTGTTTTTT. This gives the protein CASSFSGQGLGEKLFF.

The chain uses TRBV28 and TRBJ1-1, with a weak D call TRBD1 (6 bases). The CDR3 consists of 18 residues. Trimming cost V 4 bases and J 1 base, with 22 bases left between them. Germline V CDR1 and CDR2: MDHEN, SYDVKM. CDR3 DNA sequence: TGTGCCAGCAGTTCCCTCTTTACAGGGTTTCATAGGAACACTGAAGCTTTCTTT. Protein sequence: CASSSLFTGFHRNTEAFF.

The V gene is TRBV7-9, the J gene TRBJ2-7; 7 bases are shared with TRBD2. This CDR3 has 15 residues. In germline, CDR1 is SEHNR, CDR2 FQNEAQ (reference sequence). V trimming: 3 bases; J trimming: 0 bases; junction bases outside the gene matches: 5. The CDR3 spells CASSFIPSGSYEQYF. The CDR3 DNA sequence: TGTGCCAGCAGCTTCATCCCTAGCGGCTCCTACGAGCAGTACTTC. The whole variable domain, remainder taken from reference TRBV7-9 and TRBJ2-7, is DTGVSQNPRHKITKRGQNVTFRCDPISEHNRLYWYRQTLGQGPEFLTYFQNEAQLEKSRLLSDRFSAERPKGSFSTLEIQRTEQGDSAMYLCASSFIPSGSYEQYFGPGTRLTVT.

The chain joins TRBV6-5 to TRBJ1-2; no firm D call. This CDR3 comprises 15 residues. Trimming stripped 0 bases from V and 2 bases from J, with 10 bases between. The germline CDR1 and CDR2 sequences are MNHEY and SVGAGI. CDR3 loop: CASSYSGSGNYGYTF. As DNA, the CDR3 is TGTGCCAGCAGTTACTCGGGGTCGGGGAACTATGGCTACACCTTC.

By share, this clone counts as large (0.1 to 1%). The chain joins TRBV4-2 to TRBJ1-2, with 7 bases lining up with TRBD1. CDR1 is LGHNA, CDR2 YNFKEQ, per germline. V gave up 4 bases and J gave up 7 bases; unmatched junction bases: 12. The CDR3 has 15 residues. The CDR3 nucleotides read TGTGCCAGCAGCCTAGGGGACAGCGGGAGGGGTGGCTACACCTTC. Residues: CASSLGDSGRGGYTF.

The chain uses TRBV27 and TRBJ2-7, with 15 positions matching TRBD2. Trimming removed 5 bases from V and 2 bases from J; junction bases left unmatched: 7. Per germline, CDR1 MNHEY and CDR2 SMNVEV (reference sequence). The CDR3 loop spans 17 amino acids. In DNA, the CDR3 is TGTGCCAGCAGTCTTCGGACTAGCGGGGGGGGAACCTACGAGCAGTACTTC. Translation: CASSLRTSGGGTYEQYF.

The chain links TRBV28 to TRBJ2-3; 10 bases fit TRBD1. The germline V gene encodes CDR1 MDHEN and CDR2 SYDVKM. Trimming took 3 bases from V and 3 from J; bases not matched to a gene: 3. The CDR3 contains 15 residues. The CDR3 DNA reads TGTGCCAGCAGTTTGAGGACAGGGGGGACAGATACGCAGTATTTT. Protein: CASSLRTGGTDTQYF.

The chain joins TRBV6-1 to TRBJ2-7; D might be TRBD1 (5 bases). V was trimmed by 1 base and J by 0 bases, leaving 7 bases between them. This CDR3 comprises 14 residues. Germline CDR1 reads MNHNS; CDR2 reads SASEGT. The CDR3 loop reads CASSEGGNSYEQYF. The CDR3 coding sequence is TGTGCCAGCAGTGAAGGGGGCAACTCCTACGAGCAGTACTTC.

This chain connects TRBV9 to TRBJ2-3; TRBD1 is a possible D gene (6 bases). The CDR3 runs 18 residues. V lost 4 bases and J 4 bases, leaving 25 bases between the germline ends. Germline V CDR1 and CDR2: SGDLS, YYNGEE. The CDR3 nucleotides are TGTGCCAGCAGCATGCCCGGTCCCGGACAGATATCTGCAGATACGCAGTATTTT. This sequence encodes CASSMPGPGQISADTQYF.

The chain employs TRBV6-6 and TRBJ2-1; D not resolved. The V gene lost 6 bases and the J gene lost 2 bases, with 5 bases spanning the gap. CDR1 MNHNY and CDR2 SVGAGI come from the germline V gene (reference sequence). This CDR3 has 12 residues. The CDR3 loop reads CASSRPYNEQFF. In nucleotides, the CDR3 is TGTGCCAGCAGCCGACCCTACAATGAGCAGTTCTTC.

A single count supports this clone. J is TRBJ1-5 and V is TRBV19; D unresolved. Between the trimmed V and J ends, which lost 0 bases and 5 bases, there was a span of 8 bases. The CDR3 sequence is 14 residues long. CDR1 and CDR2 (germline): LNHDA, SQIVND (reference sequence). The CDR3 bases are TGTGCCAGTAGTATAGACTTAGGAGATCAGCCCCAGCATTTT. Translated: CASSIDLGDQPQHF. The whole variable domain, remainder taken from reference TRBV19 and TRBJ1-5, is DGGITQSPKYLFRKEGQNVTLSCEQNLNHDAMYWYRQDPGQGLRLIYYSQIVNDFQKGDIAEGYSVSREKKESFPLTVTSAQKNPTAFYLCASSIDLGDQPQHFGDGTRLSIL.

The rearrangement links TRBV27 to TRBJ2-7; D gene uncertain. Germline lookup yields CDR1 MNHEY and CDR2 SMNVEV (reference sequence). This CDR3 has 13 residues. V was cut by 6 bases and J by 0 bases, with 9 bases left in between. CDR3 in amino acids: CASRPGLSYEQYF. The DNA of the CDR3 is TGTGCCAGCAGGCCGGGCCTCTCCTACGAGCAGTACTTC.

The rearrangement joins TRBV7-9 to TRBJ2-3, with unresolved D. Germline V gene lookup returns CDR1 SEHNR and CDR2 FQNEAQ (reference sequence). This CDR3 has 15 residues. V lost 1 base, J lost 1 base, and 9 bases lay in between. Written as DNA, the CDR3 is TGTGCCAGCAGCTTAGTTGAGCAGCGCACAGATACGCAGTATTTT. Amino acids: CASSLVEQRTDTQYF. Filled out from reference TRBV7-9 and TRBJ2-3, the complete variable domain reads DTGVSQNPRHKITKRGQNVTFRCDPISEHNRLYWYRQTLGQGPEFLTYFQNEAQLEKSRLLSDRFSAERPKGSFSTLEIQRTEQGDSAMYLCASSLVEQRTDTQYFGPGTRLTVL.

CDR3 coding DNA: TGTGCCAGCGGATGGGGGGAAGAGACCCAGTACTTC. Its translation: CASGWGEETQYF. The gene calls are TRBV6-5 and TRBJ2-5; perhaps TRBD2 as D (6 bases). The germline CDR1 and CDR2 sequences are MNHEY and SVGAGI. The germline V and J ends were trimmed by 8 bases and 3 bases, with 10 bases remaining between them. The CDR3 consists of 12 residues.

The count of this clone is one. The chain has TRBV6-1 and TRBJ2-2, with 13 positions matching TRBD2. V shed 6 bases, J shed 6 bases, and the junction held 1 base outside the gene matches. This CDR3 is built from 14 residues. The germline CDR1 and CDR2 sequences are MNHNS and SASEGT. CDR3: CASSGLAGAGELFF. In nucleotides, the CDR3 is TGTGCCAGCAGCGGACTAGCGGGAGCCGGGGAGCTGTTTTTT.

Only a few counts were recorded for this clone. The chain combines TRBV7-9 with TRBJ1-2, with no clear D. Deletions cut 5 bases from V and 6 bases from J, with 22 bases between. The germline gives CDR1 SEHNR, CDR2 FQNEAQ (reference sequence). The CDR3 is 16 amino acids. CDR3 region: CASSHAGVVGQDGYTF. DNA of the CDR3: TGTGCCAGCAGCCACGCCGGAGTGGTTGGGCAAGATGGCTACACCTTC.

The V and J genes are TRBV7-9 and TRBJ2-1; D gene unclear. Germline CDR1 reads SEHNR; CDR2 reads FQNEAQ (reference sequence). The CDR3 is made up of 15 amino acids. V was trimmed by 5 bases and J by 4 bases, leaving 15 bases between them. In nucleotides, the CDR3 is TGTGCCAGCAGCCGCACAGCGTCCCGGTACAATGAGCAGTTCTTC. Its translation is CASSRTASRYNEQFF. Full variable domain (rest looked up from reference TRBV7-9 and TRBJ2-1): DTGVSQNPRHKITKRGQNVTFRCDPISEHNRLYWYRQTLGQGPEFLTYFQNEAQLEKSRLLSDRFSAERPKGSFSTLEIQRTEQGDSAMYLCASSRTASRYNEQFFGPGTRLTVL.

The chain links TRBV13 to TRBJ2-7; 8 positions agree with TRBD1. This CDR3 spans 14 amino acids. V shed 0 bases, J shed 2 bases, and the junction held 0 bases outside the gene matches. Per the germline V gene, CDR1 is PRHDT and CDR2 is FYEKMQ (reference sequence). The CDR3 loop reads CASSLGDRAYEQYF. Here the CDR3 DNA reads TGTGCCAGCAGCTTAGGGGACAGGGCCTACGAGCAGTACTTC.

This CDR3 is CASSLDGAGNTIYF. Here the CDR3 DNA reads TGTGCCAGCAGCTTAGATGGGGCTGGAAACACCATATATTTT. The chain links TRBV7-9 to TRBJ1-3; the D is unclear. Germline assignment: CDR1 SEHNR and CDR2 FQNEAQ (reference sequence). The CDR3 is 14 amino acids. V gave up 1 base and J gave up 2 bases, with 6 bases separating them.

A few counts support this clone. V gene TRBV5-1 combines with J gene TRBJ1-1; D is unclear. This CDR3 has 11 residues. Trimming pared 6 bases from V and 7 bases from J, leaving 10 bases between. Germline CDR1 reads SGHRS; CDR2 reads YFSETQ. CDR3 residues: CASTGNGEAFF. The CDR3 bases are TGCGCCAGCACCGGTAACGGTGAAGCTTTCTTT.

This clone was detected once. The chain couples TRBV5-4 to TRBJ2-1, with D perhaps matching TRBD2 (5 bases). Germline CDR1 is SGHNT and CDR2 is YYREEE (reference sequence). The V and J ends lost 1 base and 9 bases respectively, with 11 bases between them. The CDR3 has 13 residues. Here the CDR3 DNA reads TGTGCCAGCAGCTTGCTGTCGGACTTTGAGCAGTTCTTC. Protein sequence: CASSLLSDFEQFF.

This clone was observed a few times. The gene calls are TRBV6-5 and TRBJ1-1; no clear D. This CDR3 contains 14 residues. Germline-derived CDR1 and CDR2 are MNHEY and SVGAGI. Trimming shortened V by 2 bases and J by 0 bases, and 7 bases separated the two germline ends. CDR3 region: CASSYERMNTEAFF. The CDR3 DNA is TGTGCCAGCAGTTACGAACGGATGAACACTGAAGCTTTCTTT.

The V gene is TRBV5-6, the J gene TRBJ2-5; D might be TRBD1 (5 bases). V dropped 3 bases and J dropped 2 bases, with 17 bases sitting between them. CDR1 and CDR2 from the germline V gene are SGHDT and YYEEEE. CDR3 length equals 16 residues. The CDR3: CASSYPLSRVQETQYF. The CDR3, as DNA: TGTGCCAGCAGCTATCCTCTGAGCAGGGTTCAAGAGACCCAGTACTTC.

CDR3 protein: CASSLHSGGLYEQYF. The DNA for the CDR3 is TGTGCCAGCAGCTTACACAGCGGAGGATTGTACGAGCAGTACTTC. The chain recombines TRBV7-2 with TRBJ2-7, with a weak D call TRBD2 (5 bases). Germline V CDR1 and CDR2: SGHTA, FQGNSA. The CDR3 has 15 amino acids. The ends were cut back, 2 bases at V and 4 bases at J, with 15 bases in the middle.

This clone was seen just once. The chain joins TRBV7-9 to TRBJ2-3; TRBD1 matches at 7 bases. CDR1 and CDR2 (germline): SEHNR, FQNEAQ (reference sequence). The J segment lost 0 bases and the V segment lost 5 bases, leaving 5 bases of the junction unmatched. This CDR3 is built from 15 residues. CDR3 region: CASSRQGHSTDTQYF. CDR3 coding DNA: TGTGCCAGCAGCCGACAGGGACACAGCACAGATACGCAGTATTTT.

This chain joins TRBV7-2 and TRBJ2-7, with D perhaps matching TRBD2 (6 bases). Germline CDR1 reads SGHTA; CDR2 reads FQGNSA. The CDR3 contains 17 residues. Between the trimmed V and J ends, which lost 7 bases and 3 bases, there was a span of 25 bases. The CDR3 loop reads CASTPGESLGDFYEQYF. CDR3 nucleotides: TGTGCCAGCACCCCGGGGGAGTCGTTGGGGGACTTCTACGAGCAGTACTTC.

The chain links TRBV9 to TRBJ2-5; D is ambiguous. In germline, CDR1 is SGDLS, CDR2 YYNGEE. V was trimmed by 6 bases and J by 5 bases, leaving 11 bases between them. This CDR3 contains 12 residues. CDR3 in DNA: TGTGCCAGCACCAGTTTAGAGGAGACCCAGTACTTC. It is translated as CASTSLEETQYF.